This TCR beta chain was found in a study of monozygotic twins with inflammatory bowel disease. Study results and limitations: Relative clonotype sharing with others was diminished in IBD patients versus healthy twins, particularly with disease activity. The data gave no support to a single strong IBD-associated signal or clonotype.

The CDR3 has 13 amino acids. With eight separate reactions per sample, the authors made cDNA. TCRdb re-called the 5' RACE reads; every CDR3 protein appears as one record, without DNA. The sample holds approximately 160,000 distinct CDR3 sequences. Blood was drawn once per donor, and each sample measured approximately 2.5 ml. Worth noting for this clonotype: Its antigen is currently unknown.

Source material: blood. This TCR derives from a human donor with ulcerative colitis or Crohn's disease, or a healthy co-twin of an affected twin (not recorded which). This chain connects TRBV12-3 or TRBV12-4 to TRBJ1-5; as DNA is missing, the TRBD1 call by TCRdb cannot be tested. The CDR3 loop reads CASLTGNNQPQHF.